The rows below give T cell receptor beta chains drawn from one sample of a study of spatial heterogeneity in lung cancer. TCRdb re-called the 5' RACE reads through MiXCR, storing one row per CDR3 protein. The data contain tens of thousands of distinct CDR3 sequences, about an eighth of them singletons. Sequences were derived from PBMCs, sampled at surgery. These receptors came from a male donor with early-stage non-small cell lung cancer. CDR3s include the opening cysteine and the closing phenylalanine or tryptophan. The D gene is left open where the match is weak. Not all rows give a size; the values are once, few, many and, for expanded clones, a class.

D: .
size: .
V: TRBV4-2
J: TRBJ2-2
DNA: TGTGCCAGCAGCCCTCTTTCGGAGGGGGAGGGGGAGCTGTTTTTT
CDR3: CASSPLSEGEGELFF

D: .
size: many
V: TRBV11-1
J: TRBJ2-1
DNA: TGTGCCAGCAGCCAAACTGGGAGCTCCTACAATGAGCAGTTCTTC
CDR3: CASSQTGSSYNEQFF

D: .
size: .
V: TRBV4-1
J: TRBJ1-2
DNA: TGCGCCAGCAGCCAAGTGAGGTCGGATGGCTACACCTTC
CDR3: CASSQVRSDGYTF

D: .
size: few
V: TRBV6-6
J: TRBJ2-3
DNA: TGTGCCAGCAGCATCATACGCACAGATACGCAGTATTTT
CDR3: CASSIIRTDTQYF

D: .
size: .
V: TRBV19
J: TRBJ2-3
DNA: TGTGCCAGTAGTCATCTTAGTTATAGCACAGATACGCAGTATTTT
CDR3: CASSHLSYSTDTQYF

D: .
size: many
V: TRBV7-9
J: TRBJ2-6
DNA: TGTGCCAGCAGCCCACCGAGAGGGTCTGGGGCCAACGTCCTGACTTTC
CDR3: CASSPPRGSGANVLTF

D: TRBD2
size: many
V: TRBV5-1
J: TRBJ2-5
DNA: TGCGCCAGCAGCTTGGTCCCCAGCATGAGGACTAGCAGAACACAAGAGACCCAGTACTTC
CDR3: CASSLVPSMRTSRTQETQYF

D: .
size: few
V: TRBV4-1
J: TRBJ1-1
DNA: TGCGCCAGCAGCCAAGGATGGGGTAGGAACACTGAAGCTTTCTTT
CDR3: CASSQGWGRNTEAFF

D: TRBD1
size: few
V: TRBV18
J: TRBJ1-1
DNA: TGTGCCAGCTCACCTGTCCCGGGACAGGCCAAGTCGAAGAACACTGAAGCTTTCTTT
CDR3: CASSPVPGQAKSKNTEAFF

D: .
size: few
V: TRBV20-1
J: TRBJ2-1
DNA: TGCAGTGCTAGAGATATTTACGGGAGTGATGAGCAGTTCTTC
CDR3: CSARDIYGSDEQFF

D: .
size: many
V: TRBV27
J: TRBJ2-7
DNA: TGTGCCAGCAGTTTAAGCGGGCCCCCCACCGGCTACGAGCAGTACTTC
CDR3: CASSLSGPPTGYEQYF

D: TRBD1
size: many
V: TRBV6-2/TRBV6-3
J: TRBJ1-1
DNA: TGTGCCAGCAGTTTTGGCAGGGGGACTGAAGCTTTCTTT
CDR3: CASSFGRGTEAFF

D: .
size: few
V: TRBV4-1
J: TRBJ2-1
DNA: TGCGCCAGCACCCCAGGAGGATACTCTGAGCAGTTCTTC
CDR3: CASTPGGYSEQFF

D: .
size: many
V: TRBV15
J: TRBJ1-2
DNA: TGTGCCACCAGCAGAGATGAGAGTGGCTATGGCTACACCTTC
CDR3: CATSRDESGYGYTF

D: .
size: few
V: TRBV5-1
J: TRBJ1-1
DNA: TGCGCCAGCAGCTTCGGCAGGGCCCCCAACACTGAAGCTTTCTTT
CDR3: CASSFGRAPNTEAFF

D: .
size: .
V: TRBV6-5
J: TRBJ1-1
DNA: TGTGCCAGCAGTTACTCTGCCGGGAGGAACACTGAAGCTTTCTTT
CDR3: CASSYSAGRNTEAFF

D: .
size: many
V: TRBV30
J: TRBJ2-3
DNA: TGTGCCTGGACCCCAAGGTCCGGGGGTGGCCTGGGGACGCAGTATTTT
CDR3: CAWTPRSGGGLGTQYF

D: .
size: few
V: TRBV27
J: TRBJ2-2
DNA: TGTGCCAGCAGTTTACTTCAGGGGACCGGGGAGCTGTTTTTT
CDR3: CASSLLQGTGELFF

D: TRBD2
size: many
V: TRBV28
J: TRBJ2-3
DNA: TGTGCCAGCAGGATACCGGGACTAGCGGGAGGGCCGGGCACAGATACGCAGTATTTT
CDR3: CASRIPGLAGGPGTDTQYF

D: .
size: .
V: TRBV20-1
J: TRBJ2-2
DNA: TGCAGTGCTAGAGACTCCCGAAGACAGGGAGGATCCGGGGAGCTGTTTTTT
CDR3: CSARDSRRQGGSGELFF

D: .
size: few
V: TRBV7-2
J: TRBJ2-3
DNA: TGTGCCAGCAGCTTACTGCCCCCAGATACGCAGTATTTT
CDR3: CASSLLPPDTQYF

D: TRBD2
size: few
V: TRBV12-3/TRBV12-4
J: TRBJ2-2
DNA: TGTGCCAGCATTCAGCGAGCGGGAGTCGGGACCGGGGAGCTGTTTTTT
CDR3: CASIQRAGVGTGELFF

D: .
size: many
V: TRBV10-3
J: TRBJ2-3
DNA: TGTGCCCATGGGCGGTCCCCGGTAGATACGCAGTATTTT
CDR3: CAHGRSPVDTQYF